These 21 T cell receptor beta chains share one sample of origin, sequenced in a study of blood T cells in healthy people across ages. A second PCR of about 7 to 12 cycles used a sample-barcoded 5' primer and a J-beta primer mix. Each CDR3 protein is one row after TCRdb ran MiXCR on the 5' RACE reads. Of 1,500,000 or so distinct CDR3 sequences in the sample, almost 60% were seen once. Material: blood. The receptors shown here come from a man aged 18 to 29 in good health.

The chain is built from TRBV6-2 or TRBV6-3 and TRBJ1-1, with D uncertain. Per the germline V gene, CDR1 is MNHEY and CDR2 is SVGEGT. V dropped 4 bases and J dropped 1 base, with 4 bases sitting between them. This CDR3 comprises 12 residues. For the CDR3, the DNA is TGTGCCAGCAGTTCACAGAACACTGAAGCTTTCTTT. This codes for CASSSQNTEAFF.

This clonotype was picked up a small number of times. V usage is TRBV27 and J usage is TRBJ2-1; D call uncertain. V dropped 3 bases and J dropped 0 bases, with 9 bases sitting between them. The length of the CDR3 is 15 residues. The germline V gene encodes CDR1 MNHEY and CDR2 SMNVEV (reference sequence). CDR3 protein: CASSFVGSSYNEQFF. CDR3 DNA: TGTGCCAGCAGTTTTGTTGGAAGCTCCTACAATGAGCAGTTCTTC.

V and J are TRBV5-6 and TRBJ2-1; 9 bases line up with TRBD2. V shed 5 bases, J shed 4 bases, and the junction held 10 bases outside the gene matches. The germline gives CDR1 SGHDT, CDR2 YYEEEE. The CDR3 is 16 residues long. The CDR3 spells CASSKTGTSLYNEQFF. The DNA for the CDR3 is TGTGCCAGCAGTAAAACCGGGACTAGCCTATACAATGAGCAGTTCTTC.

V gene TRBV10-1 combines with J gene TRBJ1-1; D perhaps matches TRBD1 (5 bases). This CDR3 is built from 13 residues. V dropped 3 bases and J dropped 2 bases, with 7 bases sitting between them. Germline assignment: CDR1 WNHNN and CDR2 SYGVQD (reference sequence). CDR3 DNA: TGCGCCAGCAGTGAACAGGTCAACACTGAAGCTTTCTTT. Its protein is CASSEQVNTEAFF.

The chain joins TRBV30 to TRBJ2-2, with 11 bases aligning to TRBD1. CDR1 and CDR2 (germline): GTSNPN, SVGIG (reference sequence). The CDR3 contains 17 residues. V lost 1 base to trimming and J lost 5 bases; unmatched junction nucleotides: 9. As DNA, the CDR3 is TGTGCCTGGAGTGGGCGGACAGGGGGCGTTTGGACCGGGGAGCTGTTTTTT. Its protein is CAWSGRTGGVWTGELFF.

This rearrangement joins TRBV29-1 to TRBJ2-3; D remains unclear. CDR1 and CDR2 (germline): SQVTM, ANQGSEA. The length of the CDR3 is 15 residues. The V gene lost 4 bases and the J gene lost 4 bases, with 18 bases spanning the gap. For the CDR3, the DNA is TGCAGCGTTGCATTTGCCCCAATTGGCGCAGATACGCAGTATTTT. This codes for CSVAFAPIGADTQYF.

This clonotype was counted between two and nine times. V and J are TRBV6-6 and TRBJ2-1, with a tentative D call TRBD2 (6 bases). The V and J ends lost 8 bases and 9 bases respectively, with 11 bases between them. Germline V gene sequence: CDR1 MNHNY, CDR2 SVGAGI (reference sequence). This CDR3 has 11 residues. CDR3 residues: CASRDSFEQFF. CDR3 nucleotide sequence: TGTGCCAGCCGGGACTCTTTTGAGCAGTTCTTC.

The chain uses TRBV5-1 and TRBJ1-1; D remains unclear. The CDR3 contains 16 residues. V shed 3 bases and J shed 6 bases, with 21 bases lying between them. Germline CDR1 reads SGHRS; CDR2 reads YFSETQ. The CDR3 DNA is TGCGCCAGCAGCTGGAGGGCTCGGCATGAGGGTCCTGAAGCTTTCTTT. Protein product: CASSWRARHEGPEAFF.

This chain joins TRBV29-1 and TRBJ1-2; D not certain. This CDR3 contains 12 residues. Between the trimmed V and J ends, which lost 5 bases and 3 bases, there was a span of 10 bases. CDR1 and CDR2 (germline): SQVTM, ANQGSEA. DNA of the CDR3: TGCAGCGTTTGGCAGGAAGACTATGGCTACACCTTC. Amino acid sequence: CSVWQEDYGYTF.

The chain uses TRBV4-1 and TRBJ2-7, with TRBD1 identical over 7 bases. The last part of the DNA fits TRBJ2-5 better; the J call may be wrong. The CDR3 covers 17 residues. Germline assignment: CDR1 MGHRA and CDR2 YSYEKL. CDR3 amino acids: CASSPPHRGTREETQYF. In DNA form, the CDR3 reads TGCGCCAGCAGCCCCCCTCACAGGGGTACAAGAGAAGAGACCCAGTACTTC.

This clonotype appeared a few times. The chain combines TRBV4-1 with TRBJ2-7, with a tentative D call TRBD1 (5 bases). The CDR3 contains 12 residues. Germline V gene data show CDR1 as MGHRA and CDR2 as YSYEKL. V was cut by 5 bases and J by 7 bases, with 12 bases left in between. CDR3 region: CASSSRGQEQYF. CDR3 DNA sequence: TGCGCCAGCAGCTCCCGAGGACAAGAGCAGTACTTC.

This chain joins TRBV4-2 and TRBJ2-5, with D possibly matching TRBD1 (5 bases). V lost 0 bases and J 1 base, leaving 12 bases between the germline ends. The CDR3 runs 16 residues. Germline V lookup: CDR1 LGHNA, CDR2 YNFKEQ. The CDR3 region has the DNA TGTGCCAGCAGCCAAGAATCAGGGTACCCCCAAGAGACCCAGTACTTC. Residues: CASSQESGYPQETQYF.

The CDR3: CASGSVGSQETQYF. The CDR3 region has the DNA TGTGCCAGCGGCTCTGTCGGGAGCCAAGAGACCCAGTACTTC. This chain links TRBV7-2 with TRBJ2-7, with a weak D call TRBD2 (6 bases). The DNA end lines up better with TRBJ2-5; the J call may be wrong. From germline, CDR1 is SGHTA and CDR2 FQGNSA. The CDR3 contains 14 residues.

This clonotype was counted a few times. The chain uses TRBV4-1 and TRBJ2-1; D gene uncertain. Trimming took 1 base from V and 7 from J, leaving 11 bases between them. Germline CDR1 and CDR2: MGHRA and YSYEKL. The CDR3 has 14 residues. CDR3 protein: CASSQGPRPNEQFF. CDR3 nucleotides: TGCGCCAGCAGCCAAGGACCTAGGCCAAATGAGCAGTTCTTC.

The chain recombines TRBV7-9 with TRBJ2-1, with 7 positions matching TRBD2. Germline values: CDR1 SEHNR, CDR2 FQNEAQ (reference sequence). This CDR3 has 15 amino acids. Germline trimming cut 5 bases from V and 13 bases from J; bases unmatched to any gene: 17. The CDR3 nucleotides read TGTGCCAGCAGCCGTCTCAGCGGGACCTTTTCCCTCCAGTTCTTC. It yields the protein CASSRLSGTFSLQFF.

This clonotype was picked up one time. V and J are TRBV6-1 and TRBJ1-2; a possible D gene is TRBD1 (6 bases). Germline V gene lookup returns CDR1 MNHNS and CDR2 SASEGT. This CDR3 comprises 13 residues. The V end lost 4 bases, the J end lost 5 bases, and 11 bases lay between the germline ends. The CDR3 protein is CASSALQGYGYTF. In DNA form, the CDR3 reads TGTGCCAGCAGTGCCTTACAGGGTTATGGCTACACCTTC.

Remarks on this clonotype: This may stem from a read error, because a much larger clone lies one nucleotide away. The V gene is TRBV6-5, the J gene TRBJ1-2, with a tentative D call TRBD1 (5 bases). Germline assignment: CDR1 MNHEY and CDR2 SVGAGI. CDR3 length: 13 residues. The V and J ends lost 4 bases and 7 bases respectively, with 13 bases between them. The CDR3 DNA reads as TGTGCCAGCAGTTTCCAGGGTCGGGTTGGCTACACCTTC. Protein sequence: CASSFQGRVGYTF.

The rearrangement links TRBV6-6 to TRBJ1-2, with unresolved D. The CDR3 is made up of 13 amino acids. The V and J ends lost 6 bases and 4 bases respectively, with 12 bases between them. CDR1 and CDR2 from the germline V gene are MNHNY and SVGAGI (reference sequence). The CDR3 DNA is TGTGCCAGCAGCCCCTCGCAGACCTATGGCTACACCTTC. It encodes CASSPSQTYGYTF.

This chain links TRBV2 with TRBJ2-3, with 8 bases fitting TRBD1. The CDR3 spans 14 residues. The trim removed 3 bases at V and 6 bases at J, leaving 5 bases unmatched. Germline loops: CDR1 SNHLY, CDR2 FYNNEI. CDR3 nucleotides: TGTGCCAGCAGTGAGACAGGGGATGTGGATACGCAGTATTTT. Translating gives CASSETGDVDTQYF.

This clonotype was counted only a few times. This chain connects TRBV4-3 to TRBJ2-5, with 7 positions matching TRBD2. Germline V CDR1 and CDR2: LGHNA, YSLEER. With 0 bases clipped from V and 1 base from J, the junction kept 5 bases outside the gene matches. The CDR3 covers 16 residues. CDR3 coding DNA: TGCGCCAGCAGCCAAGATGGCCTAGCGGTCCAAGAGACCCAGTACTTC. As protein: CASSQDGLAVQETQYF.

The gene calls are TRBV28 and TRBJ2-1; TRBD1 matches 9 bases. The V and J ends lost 6 bases and 9 bases, in that order; junction bases with no gene match: 12. The CDR3 is 15 residues long. The germline CDR1 and CDR2 sequences are MDHEN and SYDVKM. The CDR3 sequence: CASRIPGQGTGEQFF. CDR3 DNA: TGTGCCAGCAGAATACCAGGACAGGGGACGGGTGAGCAGTTCTTC.